This TCR beta chain derives from a study of vaccination effects on CD4 cells after COVID-19. Overall study: The participants, recipients of two vaccine doses, got either BNT162b2 or mRNA-1273.

Repertoires were generated with immunoSEQ multiplex PCR, while TCRdb's copy carries only in-frame clones and drops some. The sample carries about 41,000 clones, approximately 70% recorded once. Of note for this clone: Its antigen is undetermined.

General study findings and limits: Just 1 of 255 vaccine-induced clones in healthy recipients was cross-reactive. The study enrolled few convalescent patients and sampled no early post-infection timepoints.

Peptide-pool stimulation followed by sequencing identified expanded antigen-specific CD4+ clonotypes in the ViraFEST assay. Researchers isolated CD4+ T cells once 9 to 11 days of culture had elapsed. Nucleocapsid antibody tests were negative, and the vaccine recipients had no prior SARS-CoV-2 infection. IL-2 medium took the place of half the medium on both days 3 and 7. V was cut by 7 bases and J by 4 bases, with 13 bases left in between. The CDR3 loop spans 13 amino acids. CDR1 and CDR2 (germline): MNHEY, SVGAGI. The sample in question was CD4+ T cells from PBMCs cultured with HCoV-OC43 spike peptides, obtained before COVID-19 vaccination. Subset specified: HCoV-OC43 spike overlapping peptide pool stimulation. The V call is TRBV6-5, the J call TRBJ1-2; D ambiguous. The source of this sequence is a human donor who received a COVID-19 vaccine. This CDR3 is CASMVGGAYGYTF. The CDR3 DNA reads TGTGCCAGCATGGTAGGAGGTGCCTATGGCTACACCTTC.